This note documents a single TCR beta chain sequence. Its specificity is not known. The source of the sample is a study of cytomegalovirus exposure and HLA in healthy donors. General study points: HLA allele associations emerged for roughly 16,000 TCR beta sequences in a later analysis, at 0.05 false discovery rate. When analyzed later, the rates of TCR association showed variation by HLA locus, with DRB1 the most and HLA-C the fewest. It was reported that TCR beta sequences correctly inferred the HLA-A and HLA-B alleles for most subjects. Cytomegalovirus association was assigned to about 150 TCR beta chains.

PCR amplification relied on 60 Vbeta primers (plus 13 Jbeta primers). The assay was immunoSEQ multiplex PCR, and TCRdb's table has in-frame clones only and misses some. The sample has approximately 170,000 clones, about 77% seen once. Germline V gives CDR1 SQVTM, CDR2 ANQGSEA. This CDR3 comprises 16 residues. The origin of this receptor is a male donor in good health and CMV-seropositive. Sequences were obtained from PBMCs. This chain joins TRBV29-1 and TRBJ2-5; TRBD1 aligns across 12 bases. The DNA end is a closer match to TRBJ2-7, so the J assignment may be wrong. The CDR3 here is CSVFGTGGAESYEQYF. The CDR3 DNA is TGCAGCGTTTTTGGGACAGGGGGCGCAGAGTCCTACGAGCAGTACTTC.